This T cell receptor beta chain was recovered during a study of OX40 agonist ivuxolimab in advanced cancers. V was clipped by 2 bases and J by 5 bases, with 15 bases between them. In germline, CDR1 is SEHNR, CDR2 FQNEAQ (reference sequence). The CDR3 loop spans 16 amino acids. The table came from immunoSEQ multiplex PCR; TCRdb's copy has only in-frame clones and leaves some out. Of more than 45,000 clones detected, 82% appear once; the ten largest clones hold more than 1.4%. The sequenced sample was CD4+ or CD8+ T cells sorted from blood, obtained in a trial of the OX40 agonist ivuxolimab. The genes are TRBV7-9 and TRBJ1-4; D perhaps matches TRBD1 (5 bases). The receptor was derived from an adult with an advanced solid tumor such as melanoma, head and neck, liver or kidney cancer. The CDR3: CASSLRETVLNEKLFF. CDR3 bases: TGTGCCAGCAGCTTAAGGGAGACAGTCTTAAATGAAAAACTGTTTTTT.